Shown below are 29 T cell receptor beta chains from a single sample sequenced in a study of cytomegalovirus exposure and HLA in healthy donors. Only in-frame clones appear in the TCRdb table, and some are missing; sequencing was by immunoSEQ multiplex PCR. Altogether more than 50,000 clones are present, around 94% being singletons, with the ten largest covering approximately 2.1%. The sequencing sample was made of PBMCs. The receptors come from a man aged 18 to 35 in good health and CMV-seronegative.

The chain combines TRBV5-6 with TRBJ2-1; TRBD2 might be the D (6 bases). This CDR3 contains 15 residues. V was trimmed by 1 base and J by 6 bases, leaving 14 bases between them. In germline, CDR1 is SGHDT, CDR2 YYEEEE. The CDR3 loop reads CASSLLGFGGNEQFF. DNA for the CDR3: TGTGCCAGCAGCTTGTTGGGGTTCGGGGGCAATGAGCAGTTCTTC.

The chain employs TRBV30 and TRBJ1-2; 8 bases fit TRBD1. The length of the CDR3 is 16 residues. Trimming took 1 base from V and 2 from J; bases not matched to a gene: 9. Germline-derived CDR1 and CDR2 are GTSNPN and SVGIG (reference sequence). The CDR3 DNA reads as TGTGCCTGGAGTGAATCCCAGGGGGCGGGAAACTATGGCTACACCTTC. The encoded protein is CAWSESQGAGNYGYTF.

This chain links TRBV27 with TRBJ2-7; no clear D. V lost 6 bases, J lost 4 bases, and 13 bases lay in between. The CDR3 consists of 13 residues. In germline, CDR1 is MNHEY, CDR2 SMNVEV (reference sequence). The chain's CDR3 is CASSRPPTYEQYF. Here the CDR3 DNA reads TGTGCCAGCAGCCGCCCTCCCACTTACGAGCAGTACTTC.

The V gene is TRBV28, the J gene TRBJ1-2, with D possibly TRBD1 on 6 matching bases. V was clipped by 5 bases and J by 6 bases, with 13 bases between them. The CDR3 is 13 residues long. In germline, CDR1 is MDHEN, CDR2 SYDVKM. For the CDR3, the DNA is TGTGCCAGCAGTCCGGACAGCCCGGATGGCTACACCTTC. Amino acid sequence: CASSPDSPDGYTF.

The chain recombines TRBV6-5 with TRBJ2-7; maybe TRBD2 (5 bases). V lost 0 bases and J 1 base, leaving 10 bases between the germline ends. Germline V lookup: CDR1 MNHEY, CDR2 SVGAGI. This CDR3 has 15 amino acids. The CDR3 DNA sequence: TGTGCCAGCAGTTACTCGGCGGGCCCATCCTACGAGCAGTACTTC. Protein: CASSYSAGPSYEQYF.

The chain joins TRBV2 to TRBJ2-3; D ambiguous. The CDR3 has 10 residues. The V end lost 8 bases, the J end lost 5 bases, and 5 bases lay between the germline ends. Germline V gene data show CDR1 as SNHLY and CDR2 as FYNNEI. The CDR3 sequence: CASEVDTQYF. The CDR3 DNA sequence: TGTGCCAGCGAGGTAGATACGCAGTATTTT.

The V gene is TRBV28, the J gene TRBJ2-5; TRBD2 is a possible D gene (6 bases). The CDR3 runs to 14 residues. CDR1 is MDHEN, CDR2 SYDVKM, per germline. V gave up 11 bases and J gave up 5 bases, with 21 bases separating them. The CDR3, as DNA: TGTGCCCAAGGGGCTGCGGGAAGACGTGAGACCCAGTACTTC. It translates to CAQGAAGRRETQYF. Based on the CDR3 plus reference TRBV28 and TRBJ2-5, the full variable domain is DVKVTQSSRYLVKRTGEKVFLECVQDMDHENMFWYRQDPGLGLRLIYFSYDVKMKEKGDIPEGYSVSREKKERFSLILESASTNQTSMYLCAQGAAGRRETQYFGPGTRLLVL.

The chain is built from TRBV7-2 and TRBJ2-3; 10 nucleotides line up with TRBD2. CDR3 length: 16 residues. CDR1 and CDR2 (germline): SGHTA, FQGNSA. The J segment lost 1 base and the V segment lost 5 bases, leaving 6 bases of the junction unmatched. The CDR3 is CASSLSGTSGTDTQYF. CDR3 DNA sequence: TGTGCCAGCAGCCTGTCCGGGACTAGCGGCACAGATACGCAGTATTTT. Using reference TRBV7-2 and TRBJ2-3 for the parts outside the CDR3, the full variable domain is GAGVSQSPSNKVTEKGKDVELRCDPISGHTALYWYRQSLGQGLEFLIYFQGNSAPDKSGLPSDRFSAERTGGSVSTLTIQRTQQEDSAVYLCASSLSGTSGTDTQYFGPGTRLTVL.

The V call is TRBV12-5, the J call TRBJ2-7; 10 bases line up with TRBD1. CDR1 is LGHNT and CDR2 is FRNRAP in the germline V gene. V shed 8 bases, J shed 3 bases, and the junction held 7 bases outside the gene matches. The CDR3 length is 14 residues. The CDR3 coding sequence is TGTGCTAGTCGGGAGGGGACAGGGGTCTACGAGCAGTACTTC. The encoded protein is CASREGTGVYEQYF.

The gene calls are TRBV7-2 and TRBJ1-2, with D possibly TRBD1 on 6 matching bases. This CDR3 has 15 amino acids. Trimming left V 4 bases short and J 8 bases short, with 20 bases between. From germline, CDR1 is SGHTA and CDR2 FQGNSA. The CDR3 DNA reads TGTGCCAGCAGCTCCCTCGGGCCCTCCCAGGGGGGCTACACCTTC. Its translation: CASSSLGPSQGGYTF.

In its sample, this clone was seen once. The rearrangement links TRBV6-4 to TRBJ2-2; TRBD2 matches 9 bases. Germline values: CDR1 MRHNA, CDR2 SNTAGT. The CDR3 has 17 residues. The V gene end was trimmed by 0 bases and the J gene end by 4 bases; junction bases not matched to a gene: 6. In DNA form, the CDR3 reads TGTGCCAGCAGTGACTCGAACCTAGCGGGAATCACCGGGGAGCTGTTTTTT. Amino acids: CASSDSNLAGITGELFF.

The rearrangement joins TRBV13 to TRBJ2-7; D gene uncertain. The CDR3 is 14 amino acids. CDR1 and CDR2 (germline): PRHDT, FYEKMQ (reference sequence). Trimming removed 3 bases from V and 6 bases from J, with 15 bases in between. The CDR3 DNA is TGTGCCAGCAGCTTTTTAGCCACCCTGGGCGAGCAGTACTTC. Protein sequence: CASSFLATLGEQYF.

The chain combines TRBV5-1 with TRBJ1-2; D might be TRBD1 (6 bases). Trimming removed 0 bases from V and 2 bases from J, with 8 bases in between. The length of the CDR3 is 14 residues. Germline loops: CDR1 SGHRS, CDR2 YFSETQ. Here the CDR3 DNA reads TGCGCCAGCAGCTTGGAAACAGGGAACTATGGCTACACCTTC. Translated: CASSLETGNYGYTF.

The chain is built from TRBV29-1 and TRBJ2-7; tentatively, D is TRBD2 (6 bases). V lost 6 bases and J 2 bases, leaving 17 bases between the germline ends. The CDR3 has 14 residues. Germline V lookup: CDR1 SQVTM, CDR2 ANQGSEA. The CDR3 sequence is CSVESGVFPYEQYF. The CDR3 bases are TGCAGCGTCGAGTCGGGGGTATTTCCCTACGAGCAGTACTTC.

This clone was picked up one time. V and J are TRBV6-6 and TRBJ2-7, with 7 bases aligning to TRBD2. The CDR3 has 15 residues. The J segment lost 4 bases and the V segment lost 6 bases, leaving 12 bases of the junction unmatched. Germline V gene sequence: CDR1 MNHNY, CDR2 SVGAGI (reference sequence). CDR3 bases: TGTGCCAGCAGGCCTCAGCGGGACCCTCCTTACGAGCAGTACTTC. Translation: CASRPQRDPPYEQYF.

The rearrangement links TRBV5-1 to TRBJ2-3, with 7 positions matching TRBD2. The CDR3 is made up of 16 amino acids. The junction had 10 bases not matched to a gene; V was cut back by 0 bases and J by 6 bases. Germline values: CDR1 SGHRS, CDR2 YFSETQ. The chain's CDR3 is CASSLATEPRGDTQYF. As DNA, the CDR3 is TGCGCCAGCAGCTTGGCGACGGAGCCGCGGGGGGATACGCAGTATTTT.

This clone appeared a few times. At one end, the junction sequence differs from germline, possibly due to a read error. This sequence joins TRBV5-1 and TRBJ1-1, with D tentatively TRBD1 (6 bases). CDR3 length: 13 amino acids. CDR1 is SGHRS, CDR2 YFSETQ, per germline. The CDR3 DNA is TGCGCAAGCAACAGGGATTTGAACACTGAAGCTTTCTTT. This sequence encodes CASNRDLNTEAFF.

The gene calls are TRBV19 and TRBJ2-7; a possible D gene is TRBD2 (6 bases). V lost 2 bases and J lost 1, with 9 bases in between. Germline assignment: CDR1 LNHDA and CDR2 SQIVND (reference sequence). The CDR3 is 14 residues long. Written as DNA, the CDR3 is TGTGCCAGTAGTATATCGGCGGGATCCTACGAGCAGTACTTC. As protein: CASSISAGSYEQYF. Based on the CDR3 plus reference TRBV19 and TRBJ2-7, the full variable domain is DGGITQSPKYLFRKEGQNVTLSCEQNLNHDAMYWYRQDPGQGLRLIYYSQIVNDFQKGDIAEGYSVSREKKESFPLTVTSAQKNPTAFYLCASSISAGSYEQYFGPGTRLTVT.

This clone was picked up a small number of times. This chain uses TRBV29-1 with TRBJ1-1; D uncertain. V was pared by 3 bases and J by 1 base, with 3 bases between. CDR1 is SQVTM and CDR2 is ANQGSEA in the germline V gene. This CDR3 is built from 11 residues. CDR3 residues: CSVDRNTEAFF. The CDR3 DNA is TGCAGCGTTGACAGGAACACTGAAGCTTTCTTT.

The chain recombines TRBV19 with TRBJ2-7, with unresolved D. V lost 2 bases and J lost 2, with 13 bases in between. The CDR3 length is 15 residues. The germline gives CDR1 LNHDA, CDR2 SQIVND (reference sequence). CDR3 protein: CASSILRSGTYEQYF. CDR3 coding DNA: TGTGCCAGTAGTATACTGCGGTCCGGTACCTACGAGCAGTACTTC.

The genes are TRBV7-2 and TRBJ2-6; D remains unclear. Trimming shortened V by 3 bases and J by 0 bases, and 9 bases separated the two germline ends. This CDR3 region has 16 residues. CDR1 is SGHTA and CDR2 is FQGNSA in the germline V gene. This CDR3 reads CASSFSSTSGANVLTF. The CDR3 DNA follows: TGTGCCAGCAGCTTTTCCAGTACCTCTGGGGCCAACGTCCTGACTTTC.

The chain employs TRBV27 and TRBJ2-7, with a possible D match to TRBD1 (6 bases). Trimming stripped 8 bases from V and 0 bases from J, with 14 bases between. Germline V gene data show CDR1 as MNHEY and CDR2 as SMNVEV (reference sequence). This CDR3 is 14 amino acids long. The CDR3 DNA reads TGTGCCAGCGGAATAGACAGGATCTCCTACGAGCAGTACTTC. Translating gives CASGIDRISYEQYF.

This rearrangement joins TRBV28 to TRBJ2-1; possibly TRBD1 for D (5 bases). The CDR3 runs 14 residues. Germline V gene data show CDR1 as MDHEN and CDR2 as SYDVKM. V was pared by 2 bases and J by 2 bases, with 7 bases between. CDR3 sequence (DNA): TGTGCCAGCAGTTTAGCAGGGACCTACAATGAGCAGTTCTTC. Its protein product is CASSLAGTYNEQFF.

This clone appeared a single time. V and J are TRBV29-1 and TRBJ2-7, with 11 bases that match TRBD1. This CDR3 is built from 16 residues. The ends lost 1 base at V and 2 bases at J; junction bases unmatched: 7. Germline CDR1 reads SQVTM; CDR2 reads ANQGSEA. As DNA, the CDR3 is TGCAGCGTTGAAGGGGAGGGACAGGGGGACCCCTACGAGCAGTACTTC. This sequence encodes CSVEGEGQGDPYEQYF.

The genes are TRBV5-6 and TRBJ2-5; D may be TRBD1 (5 bases). With 2 bases removed from V and 5 bases from J, the gap between germline ends came to 13 bases. Germline CDR1 reads SGHDT; CDR2 reads YYEEEE. The CDR3 contains 14 residues. DNA for the CDR3: TGTGCCAGCAGCTTCCAGCAGGGATCGGAGACCCAGTACTTC. Its protein is CASSFQQGSETQYF.

The V and J genes are TRBV29-1 and TRBJ2-7; 10 nucleotides agree with TRBD2. CDR3 size: 14 residues. Germline V gene lookup returns CDR1 SQVTM and CDR2 ANQGSEA. J was trimmed by 3 bases and V by 5 bases; bases with no gene match: 7. The CDR3 loop is CSVLGLAENYEQYF. CDR3 DNA sequence: TGCAGCGTTCTTGGACTAGCGGAAAACTACGAGCAGTACTTC.

V and J are TRBV9 and TRBJ2-1; maybe TRBD1 (5 bases). The CDR3 has 15 amino acids. V was trimmed by 2 bases and J by 2 bases, leaving 11 bases between them. Germline V gene data show CDR1 as SGDLS and CDR2 as YYNGEE. For the CDR3, the DNA is TGTGCCAGCAGCGTTTCAGGGATTCCCTACAATGAGCAGTTCTTC. Translating gives CASSVSGIPYNEQFF.

This chain links TRBV7-9 with TRBJ1-4; D is unclear. V lost 2 bases, J lost 13 bases, and 11 bases lay in between. The CDR3 loop spans 12 amino acids. CDR1 SEHNR and CDR2 FQNEAQ come from the germline V gene (reference sequence). The CDR3 region has the DNA TGTGCCAGCAGCTTAAACACAGATTTACTGTTTTTT. The encoded protein is CASSLNTDLLFF.

The chain is built from TRBV7-2 and TRBJ2-7; 11 nucleotides line up with TRBD2. This CDR3 has 15 residues. Trimming cost V 4 bases and J 4 bases; bases outside gene matches: 6. Germline-derived CDR1 and CDR2 are SGHTA and FQGNSA. The CDR3 DNA reads as TGTGCCAGCAGCTCAACTAGCGGGAGTGGGTACGAGCAGTACTTC. It specifies CASSSTSGSGYEQYF.